One sample yielded the 9 T cell receptor beta chains listed below, sequenced in a study of early T cells in non-severe SARS-CoV-2 infection. Via MiXCR, TCRdb re-called the 5' RACE reads, giving one row per CDR3 protein. The repertoire includes approximately 120,000 distinct CDR3 sequences, 14% to 15% of them detected once, and roughly 22% sits in the top ten. Specimen: whole blood. The receptors were sampled from an adult who was a healthcare worker with PCR-confirmed SARS-CoV-2 infection or an uninfected control (not recorded which).

The genes are TRBV19 and TRBJ1-4; D might be TRBD1 (5 bases). Germline values: CDR1 LNHDA, CDR2 SQIVND (reference sequence). The CDR3 is 14 amino acids. Trimming took 6 bases from V and 4 from J, leaving 12 bases between them. The CDR3 region is CASSPIDSNEKLFF. The CDR3 DNA reads TGTGCCAGTAGCCCCATAGACAGTAATGAAAAACTGTTTTTT.

The rearrangement joins TRBV29-1 to TRBJ2-1; 12 nucleotides line up with TRBD2. Germline lookup yields CDR1 SQVTM and CDR2 ANQGSEA. With 2 bases clipped from V and 7 bases from J, the junction kept 0 bases outside the gene matches. The CDR3 contains 13 residues. CDR3: CSVELAGGNEQFF. CDR3 nucleotide sequence: TGCAGCGTTGAACTAGCGGGGGGGAATGAGCAGTTCTTC.

The J gene is TRBJ2-7, the V gene TRBV2, with no clear D. Trimming cost V 5 bases and J 4 bases, with 9 bases left between them. This CDR3 region has 12 residues. Germline V lookup: CDR1 SNHLY, CDR2 FYNNEI. In DNA form, the CDR3 reads TGTGCCAGCAGTCAATACCCTTACGAGCAGTACTTC. Translated: CASSQYPYEQYF.

There are a few counts of this clonotype. The chain carries TRBV30 and TRBJ2-3, with 11 bases matching TRBD1. This CDR3 is 15 amino acids long. V shed 0 bases, J shed 3 bases, and the junction held 2 bases outside the gene matches. CDR1 is GTSNPN and CDR2 is SVGIG in the germline V gene (reference sequence). CDR3 in DNA: TGTGCCTGGAGTGTAGGACAGGGGGCAACAGATACGCAGTATTTT. Its translation is CAWSVGQGATDTQYF.

This rearrangement joins TRBV2 to TRBJ2-3, with no clear D. Germline values: CDR1 SNHLY, CDR2 FYNNEI. There are 11 residues in the CDR3. The V end was cut by 8 bases, the J end by 4 bases, with 7 bases between. CDR3 sequence (DNA): TGTGCCAGCCGCTTGGCAGATACGCAGTATTTT. Protein: CASRLADTQYF.

The chain combines TRBV30 with TRBJ2-1, with a weak D call TRBD2 (5 bases). Between the trimmed V and J ends, which lost 2 bases and 10 bases, there was a span of 18 bases. CDR3 length equals 14 residues. Germline CDR1 is GTSNPN and CDR2 is SVGIG (reference sequence). The CDR3 DNA sequence: TGTGCCTGGAGTTTAACCAGAAACCGGGGAGAGCAGTTCTTC. The encoded protein is CAWSLTRNRGEQFF.

The rearrangement links TRBV7-9 to TRBJ2-1; maybe TRBD1 (6 bases). Between the trimmed V and J ends, which lost 1 base and 5 bases, there was a span of 12 bases. The CDR3 length is 15 residues. Per the germline V gene, CDR1 is SEHNR and CDR2 is FQNEAQ (reference sequence). CDR3 DNA sequence: TGTGCCAGCAGCTTAGGCCAGGGGCCCAACAATGAGCAGTTCTTC. Translation gives CASSLGQGPNNEQFF. Combining the CDR3 with reference TRBV7-9 and TRBJ2-1 gives the whole variable domain DTGVSQNPRHKITKRGQNVTFRCDPISEHNRLYWYRQTLGQGPEFLTYFQNEAQLEKSRLLSDRFSAERPKGSFSTLEIQRTEQGDSAMYLCASSLGQGPNNEQFFGPGTRLTVL.

J is TRBJ2-2 and V is TRBV27; D uncertain. The CDR3 has 11 residues. CDR1 and CDR2 from the germline V gene are MNHEY and SMNVEV (reference sequence). The germline V and J ends were trimmed by 7 bases and 8 bases, with 8 bases remaining between them. CDR3 DNA sequence: TGTGCCAGCACGACGACGGGGGAGCTGTTTTTT. This sequence encodes CASTTTGELFF.

The chain combines TRBV27 with TRBJ1-5; TRBD1 agrees at 8 bases. The CDR3 is 19 amino acids. The germline V gene has CDR1 MNHEY and CDR2 SMNVEV (reference sequence). Trimming removed 7 bases from V and 2 bases from J; junction bases left unmatched: 19. The CDR3 protein is CASKPYPWTGSGGNQPQHF. CDR3 in DNA: TGTGCCAGCAAACCATATCCCTGGACAGGGTCTGGTGGCAATCAGCCCCAGCATTTT.